The entry that follows covers one T cell receptor (beta chain) sequence. What antigen it recognizes has not been identified. Base quality data are lacking; no much larger clone is found one base away. This sample was included in a study of graft-versus-host responses after intestinal transplantation (dated by TCRdb to 2020 to 2022). Context from the whole study: Multivisceral, liver-intestinal, or isolated intestinal transplants were received by the recipients. Every recipient was given anti-thymocyte globulin induction, then maintenance tacrolimus and steroids for 2 to 3 years. After intestinal transplantation, graft-versus-host and host-versus-graft alloreactive T cell clones were followed in the graft, circulation and bone marrow using bulk TCR-beta CDR3 sequencing. To identify alloreactive clones, pre-transplant mixed lymphocyte reaction products were sequenced and then compared with unstimulated pre-transplant donor and recipient T cells. The cohort enrolled about two dozen intestinal transplant recipients, one of whom was a retransplant, and 3 patients without pretransplant specimens were excluded. Donor T cell macrochimerism was defined as a peak of at least 4% donor T cells among recipient peripheral blood mononuclear cells. Rather than being sequenced by the commercial service, samples from a few later patients were sequenced in-house on an Illumina MiSeq and processed with MiXCR.

The time point label on this specimen signifies: cells obtained before transplantation from donor or recipient. CD3+CD4+ and CD3+CD8+ populations were FACS-sorted from unstimulated pre-transplant donor and recipient cells taken from spleen or lymph nodes. Findings and caveats that apply to the study as a whole: Patients with donor T cell macrochimerism had high GvH to HvG T cell clonal ratios in their allografts. GvH clones were detected in recipient bone marrow, and some of these GvH clones were observed earlier in ileal mucosa or blood, consistent with an intestinal mucosal origin. The relatively low number and heterogeneity of intestinal transplant patients limited the conclusions. Early after transplant, declines in HvG clones were associated with peak levels of circulating GvH clones.

The germline V gene (reference sequence) yields LNHNV for CDR1 and YYDKDF for CDR2. V is pruned by 0 bases and J by 3 bases, leaving 10 bases of the junction without a gene match. Including the terminal cysteine and phenylalanine, the CDR3 comprises 17 residues. Of all the DNA, just the CDR3 is kept, 51 bases in frame from base 1. Library prep was done by the immunoSEQ multiplex PCR assay. For most patients, genomic DNA was isolated with the Qiagen DNeasy Blood and Tissue Kit and shipped frozen to Adaptive Biotechnologies for TCR sequencing. High-throughput TCR-beta CDR3 sequencing of genomic DNA from most patients was performed by Adaptive Biotechnologies. From the authors' description of their analysis: Adaptive's ImmunoSEQ software was the source of the TCR sequencing data for roughly 19 patients, while three other patients were processed with MiXCR and VDJtools. To correct CD4 versus CD8 sorting errors, sequences present in both subsets at a frequency ratio below 5:1 were removed. CDR3 nucleotide sequences shared between donor and recipient were removed because the origin of such sequences could not be assigned. To count as alloreactive, a clone needed at least 2-fold expansion over unstimulated cells and a minimum CFSE-low frequency of 0.002% (template counts) or 0.001% (read counts). Clones detected in sequenced pre-transplant spleen, lymph node, or MLR CFSE-low populations of the donor or recipient were defined as mappable. The cumulative frequency of alloreactive clones was calculated as a percentage of all sequences, weighted by copy number. In TCRdb, the immuneACCESS table is reduced to in-frame sequences with V and J assigned. These tables do not hold every clone; where another copy was compared, an unresolved V gene accounts for under half, and the others remain unexplained. The V and J calls and clone size are taken from that table; D and trimming were inferred from the DNA. The sample records some 92,000 clones, approximately 92% of which are singletons. The ten largest account for around 0.33% of the sample.

The sample was unstimulated CD4+ T cells sorted from spleen or lymph node cells, taken before intestinal transplant. The source is a human donor who received an intestinal transplant. This receptor chain uses TRBV15 and TRBJ1-2, with 7 central nucleotides matching TRBD1. The CDR3: CATSRDLTGVRYYGYTF. The bases read TGTGCCACCAGCAGAGATTTAACAGGGGTTCGCTACTATGGCTACACCTTC.